Included here is one T cell receptor beta chain sequence, with context. Antigen unknown. Described time point: week 23, last vaccination. Each dose delivered 300 ug of mutant IDH1 20-mer peptide subcutaneously with imiquimod. Germline CDR1 and CDR2: SGHKS and YYEKEE (reference sequence). This CDR3 contains 13 residues. V was pared by 3 bases and J by 11 bases, with 8 bases of the junction left unmatched. Only in-frame clones appear in the TCRdb table, and some are missing; sequencing was by immunoSEQ multiplex PCR. The table lists some 30,000 clones, approximately 90% of them singletons. The source of the sample is a study of a mutant IDH1 vaccine in newly diagnosed glioma. Background on the study: The therapy given earlier, which was standard therapy, consisted of radiotherapy, temozolomide, or both, and most of the patients received both.

Study-wide results and limits: Pseudoprogression seemed unlinked to shifts in top peripheral T cell clonotypes.

The material was PBMCs, obtained from a glioma patient whose treatment included an IDH1 peptide vaccine. This sequence joins TRBV5-5 and TRBJ1-2; 9 nucleotides agree with TRBD1. The receptor was isolated from a middle-aged man with glioma. The CDR3 loop is CASSSGADRGYTF. CDR3 bases: TGTGCCAGCAGCTCAGGGGCCGACAGGGGGTACACCTTC.